This T cell receptor beta chain came from a study of T cell responses to AZD1222 COVID-19 vaccine. The method was immunoSEQ multiplex PCR; TCRdb's version includes in-frame clones alone and lacks a portion of them. The sample lists some 150,000 clones, 75% to 90% occurring once. The receptor was derived from an adult who received the AZD1222 COVID-19 vaccine. Source: peripheral blood, taken 28 days after the second AZD1222 dose.

The DNA for the CDR3 is TGTGCCAGCAGCTTACAGGCTAGCCTCAATGAGCAGTTCTTC. Its translation is CASSLQASLNEQFF. The V gene is TRBV11-2, the J gene TRBJ2-1, with TRBD2 as a possible D gene (5 bases). Germline CDR1 reads SGHAT; CDR2 reads FQNNGV. This CDR3 contains 14 residues. Trimming shortened V by 2 bases and J by 6 bases, and 11 bases separated the two germline ends.